Listed below are T cell receptor beta chains from one sample, sequenced in a study of blood T cell repertoires in COVID-19. Some clones are missing from TCRdb's copy, which holds only in-frame ones; the method was immunoSEQ multiplex PCR. This table holds around 140,000 clones, 85% found once. Input material: peripheral blood. These receptors all come from a human donor with acute or convalescent COVID-19. The donor label of this sample is uncertain. Each CDR3 is given with its conserved first and last residue. The order of the fields is V gene, D gene, J gene, clone size, CDR3 DNA, CDR3 protein. A D gene is named only where the DNA matches it firmly. Only part of the rows carry a size: once, few, many, or a class if the clone is expanded.

v_call: TRBV30
d_call: -
j_call: TRBJ1-1
clone_size: -
cdr3_nt: TGTGCCTGGGGTGACTCCACCGACACTGAAGCTTTCTTT
cdr3_aa: CAWGDSTDTEAFF

v_call: TRBV18
d_call: -
j_call: TRBJ2-7
clone_size: -
cdr3_nt: TGTGCCAGCTCACAGTCCGGGACATCCCCACTCGAGCAGTACTTC
cdr3_aa: CASSQSGTSPLEQYF

v_call: TRBV6-5
d_call: -
j_call: TRBJ2-1
clone_size: -
cdr3_nt: TGTGCCGGCCAGGGACTCTCCTACAATGAGCAGTTCTTC
cdr3_aa: CAGQGLSYNEQFF

v_call: TRBV18
d_call: TRBD1
j_call: TRBJ1-5
clone_size: few
cdr3_nt: TGTGCCAGCTCAATACAGGGGGCGCAGGATCAGCCCCAGCATTTT
cdr3_aa: CASSIQGAQDQPQHF

v_call: TRBV3-1/TRBV3-2
d_call: -
j_call: TRBJ1-5
clone_size: -
cdr3_nt: TGTGCCAGCAGCTCAAATGCCGGGATCGGCAATCAGCCCCAGCATTTT
cdr3_aa: CASSSNAGIGNQPQHF

v_call: TRBV4-2
d_call: -
j_call: TRBJ1-4
clone_size: -
cdr3_nt: TGTGCCAGCAGCCTTACTCAGGGGTCTAATGAAAAACTGTTTTTT
cdr3_aa: CASSLTQGSNEKLFF

v_call: TRBV10-3
d_call: -
j_call: TRBJ1-1
clone_size: -
cdr3_nt: TGTGCCATCAGGGCAGATGCTTACACTGAAGCTTTCTTT
cdr3_aa: CAIRADAYTEAFF

v_call: TRBV3-1/TRBV3-2
d_call: -
j_call: TRBJ2-7
clone_size: -
cdr3_nt: TGTGCCAGCCTACTGTCCTCCAACCACGAGCAGTACTTC
cdr3_aa: CASLLSSNHEQYF

v_call: TRBV4-2
d_call: -
j_call: TRBJ1-1
clone_size: -
cdr3_nt: TGTGCCAGCAGCCAAGAAGAAACAGGCCTGAACACTGAAGCTTTCTTT
cdr3_aa: CASSQEETGLNTEAFF

v_call: TRBV6-5
d_call: -
j_call: TRBJ1-6
clone_size: -
cdr3_nt: TGTGCCAGCAGTTACTCGCCACAGGGAAGACCGGGCCCTCACTTT
cdr3_aa: CASSYSPQGRPGPHF

v_call: TRBV29-1
d_call: -
j_call: TRBJ1-2
clone_size: -
cdr3_nt: TGCAGCGTTGAGAGGGCCAACACCCGAGCCTATGGCTACACCTTC
cdr3_aa: CSVERANTRAYGYTF

v_call: TRBV19
d_call: -
j_call: TRBJ1-6
clone_size: once
cdr3_nt: TGTGCCAGTAGTACCGGGGGTTTAGGTTCACCCCTCCACTTT
cdr3_aa: CASSTGGLGSPLHF

v_call: TRBV28
d_call: TRBD1
j_call: TRBJ2-2
clone_size: -
cdr3_nt: TGTGCCAGCAGTTTATCCTACAGGGGATCCGGGGAGCTGTTTTTT
cdr3_aa: CASSLSYRGSGELFF

v_call: TRBV18
d_call: TRBD1
j_call: TRBJ1-2
clone_size: -
cdr3_nt: TGTGCCAGCTCACTTCACCCGACAGGGGAAATAAATGGCTACACCTTC
cdr3_aa: CASSLHPTGEINGYTF

v_call: TRBV5-1
d_call: TRBD1
j_call: TRBJ1-1
clone_size: -
cdr3_nt: TGCGCCAGCAGCCGTCCCGGGACAGGAAATTATGAAGCTTTCTTT
cdr3_aa: CASSRPGTGNYEAFF

v_call: TRBV27
d_call: TRBD2
j_call: TRBJ2-5
clone_size: once
cdr3_nt: TGTGCCAGCAGTTTAATACTAGCGGGGCAAGAGACCCAGTACTTC
cdr3_aa: CASSLILAGQETQYF

v_call: TRBV12-3/TRBV12-4
d_call: -
j_call: TRBJ1-2
clone_size: -
cdr3_nt: TGTGCCAGCAGTTTCGGGGGCTATGGCTACACCTTC
cdr3_aa: CASSFGGYGYTF

v_call: TRBV12-5
d_call: -
j_call: TRBJ1-1
clone_size: -
cdr3_nt: TGTGCTAGTGGCTCCTTTCGTTCGAACACTGAAGCTTTCTTT
cdr3_aa: CASGSFRSNTEAFF

v_call: TRBV19
d_call: TRBD1
j_call: TRBJ1-2
clone_size: -
cdr3_nt: TGTGCCAGTAGTATCCGGATGACAGGGAACTATGGCTACACCTTC
cdr3_aa: CASSIRMTGNYGYTF

v_call: TRBV3-1/TRBV3-2
d_call: -
j_call: TRBJ2-2
clone_size: -
cdr3_nt: TGTGCCAGCAGCCTCACAGGTACCGGGGAGCTGTTTTTT
cdr3_aa: CASSLTGTGELFF

v_call: TRBV5-6
d_call: -
j_call: TRBJ1-2
clone_size: -
cdr3_nt: TGTGCCAGCAGCTCCGTGGGCTCCTATGGCTACACCTTC
cdr3_aa: CASSSVGSYGYTF

v_call: TRBV6-5
d_call: TRBD1
j_call: TRBJ1-2
clone_size: -
cdr3_nt: TGTGCCAGCAGGACAGGGGGTGGCTACACCTTC
cdr3_aa: CASRTGGGYTF